Below are 30 T cell receptor beta chains sequenced from a single sample in a study of siplizumab effects on memory and regulatory T cells. Libraries were prepared by immunoSEQ multiplex PCR; TCRdb keeps only in-frame clonotypes and omits some of them. This table has more than 85,000 clones, about 91% appearing once. The sample consisted of CD4+ T cells sorted from blood. All receptors come from a human donor in good health. Some clones in this sample may be carry-over from other donors' samples.

The chain has TRBV6-1 and TRBJ1-1; the D gene is possibly TRBD1 (6 bases). V lost 7 bases to trimming and J lost 1 base, with 13 bases between them. The germline CDR1 and CDR2 sequences are MNHNS and SASEGT. The CDR3 is 14 amino acids. CDR3 sequence (DNA): TGTGCCAGCAATCCGGACAGCCAGAACACTGAAGCTTTCTTT. It translates to CASNPDSQNTEAFF.

The chain recombines TRBV5-5 with TRBJ1-3; D remains unclear. The CDR3 has 15 amino acids. The V and J ends lost 1 base and 0 bases respectively, with 8 bases between them. The germline CDR1 and CDR2 sequences are SGHKS and YYEKEE (reference sequence). CDR3 protein: CASSLIDSSGNTIYF. The CDR3 DNA follows: TGTGCCAGCAGCTTGATAGATTCCTCTGGAAACACCATATATTTT. Together with reference TRBV5-5 and TRBJ1-3, the CDR3 gives the full variable domain: DAGVTQSPTHLIKTRGQQVTLRCSPISGHKSVSWYQQVLGQGPQFIFQYYEKEERGRGNFPDRFSARQFPNYSSELNVNALLLGDSALYLCASSLIDSSGNTIYFGEGSWLTVV.

CDR3 nucleotides: TGTGCCAGCTCCCTTCTAGCGGATTCCTACAATGAGCAGTTCTTC. Amino acids: CASSLLADSYNEQFF. The rearrangement links TRBV18 to TRBJ2-1; TRBD2 aligns across 7 bases. The germline V gene encodes CDR1 KGHSH and CDR2 LQKENI. There are 15 residues in the CDR3. J lost 1 base, V lost 6 bases, and 6 bases had no gene match.

V and J are TRBV19 and TRBJ2-1; D is possibly TRBD1 (6 bases). V lost 8 bases, J lost 9 bases, and 17 bases lay in between. The germline V gene has CDR1 LNHDA and CDR2 SQIVND (reference sequence). This CDR3 is 13 amino acids long. CDR3 residues: CASGRQVVGEQFF. DNA of the CDR3: TGTGCCAGTGGTAGACAGGTGGTAGGTGAGCAGTTCTTC.

This chain joins TRBV30 and TRBJ1-6, with a weak D call TRBD1 (5 bases). The CDR3 is made up of 23 amino acids. Looked up from germline, CDR1 is GTSNPN and CDR2 is SVGIG (reference sequence). V gave up 3 bases and J gave up 4 bases, with 37 bases separating them. The CDR3 DNA follows: TGTGCCTGGAGGACGCCGAGCTCCTATAATTCACCCCTCCCGAGGGGATATAATTCACCCCTCCACTTT. It specifies CAWRTPSSYNSPLPRGYNSPLHF.

The chain recombines TRBV10-3 with TRBJ1-2; 7 bases map to TRBD1. CDR3 length equals 13 residues. The germline V gene encodes CDR1 ENHRY and CDR2 SYGVKD. The V and J ends lost 6 bases and 5 bases, in that order; junction bases with no gene match: 6. Written as DNA, the CDR3 is TGTGCCATCAGCTACGACAGGGCTTATGGCTACACCTTC. Translating it yields CAISYDRAYGYTF.

V gene TRBV15 combines with J gene TRBJ1-5; no clear D. In germline, CDR1 is LNHNV, CDR2 YYDKDF (reference sequence). The CDR3 runs 17 residues. Trimming left V 1 base short and J 4 bases short, with 17 bases between. Here the CDR3 reads CATSRVVSRRNNQPQHF. The CDR3 nucleotides are TGTGCCACCAGCAGAGTGGTTTCCAGGAGAAATAATCAGCCCCAGCATTTT.

The chain couples TRBV6-1 to TRBJ2-2; D is undetermined. V lost 5 bases and J 1 base, leaving 5 bases between the germline ends. Germline assignment: CDR1 MNHNS and CDR2 SASEGT. This CDR3 comprises 13 residues. CDR3 nucleotides: TGTGCCAGCAGTACGGGGAACACCGGGGAGCTGTTTTTT. It translates to CASSTGNTGELFF.

The V gene is TRBV28, the J gene TRBJ1-5; TRBD1 agrees at 10 bases. From germline, CDR1 is MDHEN and CDR2 SYDVKM. There are 16 residues in the CDR3. V lost 2 bases to trimming and J lost 7 bases; unmatched junction nucleotides: 8. Here the CDR3 reads CASSLELTGGRQPQHF. The CDR3 DNA is TGTGCCAGCAGTTTAGAATTGACAGGGGGCAGGCAGCCCCAGCATTTT.

V and J are TRBV6-4 and TRBJ2-1, with 10 bases aligning to TRBD2. The J segment lost 9 bases and the V segment lost 3 bases, leaving 2 bases of the junction unmatched. The CDR3 loop spans 13 amino acids. Germline-derived CDR1 and CDR2 are MRHNA and SNTAGT. CDR3 nucleotide sequence: TGTGCCAGCAGTGAACTAGCGGGACTTGAGCAGTTCTTC. It specifies CASSELAGLEQFF.

This chain connects TRBV7-3 to TRBJ2-3; a weak D match, TRBD2 (6 bases). This CDR3 comprises 14 residues. Germline V gene lookup returns CDR1 SGHTA and CDR2 FQGTGA. V was pared by 5 bases and J by 1 base, with 10 bases between. CDR3 bases: TGTGCCAGCAGCCCCGGAGGGGGCACAGATACGCAGTATTTT. Residues: CASSPGGGTDTQYF. The full variable domain, its missing parts supplied by reference TRBV7-3 and TRBJ2-3, is GAGVSQTPSNKVTEKGKYVELRCDPISGHTALYWYRQSLGQGPEFLIYFQGTGAADDSGLPNDRFFAVRPEGSVSTLKIQRTERGDSAVYLCASSPGGGTDTQYFGPGTRLTVL.

This chain uses TRBV5-1 with TRBJ2-7; TRBD2 matches 13 bases. The V segment lost 3 bases and the J segment 4 bases; nucleotides outside the gene matches: 7. The CDR3 is 16 residues long. Germline V gene sequence: CDR1 SGHRS, CDR2 YFSETQ. CDR3 residues: CASSSGTSGTLYEQYF. CDR3 nucleotides: TGCGCCAGCAGCTCAGGGACTAGCGGGACCCTATACGAGCAGTACTTC.

V and J are TRBV18 and TRBJ2-7, with TRBD1 matching over 7 bases. V shed 3 bases and J 4 bases; nucleotides not matched to a gene: 18. There are 18 residues in the CDR3. Germline CDR1 is KGHSH and CDR2 is LQKENI. CDR3 coding DNA: TGTGCCAGCTCACCCCCCGAACGACGGACAGGCCTAGTATACGAGCAGTACTTC. Encoded protein: CASSPPERRTGLVYEQYF.

The CDR3 here is CASSKAGTSYNEQFF. The CDR3 DNA reads as TGTGCCAGCAGCAAAGCCGGGACTAGCTACAATGAGCAGTTCTTC. The chain employs TRBV7-3 and TRBJ2-1, with 8 bases lining up with TRBD2. The germline gives CDR1 SGHTA, CDR2 FQGTGA. V lost 5 bases to trimming and J lost 3 bases; unmatched junction nucleotides: 6. The CDR3 is 15 residues long.

The chain is built from TRBV16 and TRBJ1-2; TRBD1 is a possible D gene (5 bases). The CDR3 length is 14 residues. Germline CDR1 and CDR2: KGHSY and FQNENV. Trimming removed 4 bases at V and 4 bases at J, with 13 bases between. CDR3 in DNA: TGTGCCAGCAGCCCTGCGAGGGGAGCCTATGGCTACACCTTC. Translating gives CASSPARGAYGYTF.

The V and J genes are TRBV4-2 and TRBJ1-2, with D possibly matching TRBD1 (6 bases). V lost 4 bases to trimming and J lost 5 bases, with 17 bases between them. Germline lookup yields CDR1 LGHNA and CDR2 YNFKEQ. The CDR3 loop spans 15 amino acids. The CDR3 coding sequence is TGTGCCAGCAGCCCGTTGAGGGGGGGGGAATATGGCTACACCTTC. The encoded protein is CASSPLRGGEYGYTF.

This chain uses TRBV19 with TRBJ1-4; no reliable D call. There are 12 residues in the CDR3. The ends were cut back, 5 bases at V and 7 bases at J, with 8 bases in the middle. Germline CDR1 reads LNHDA; CDR2 reads SQIVND (reference sequence). In nucleotides, the CDR3 is TGTGCCAGTAGTGTAAGGGCTGAAAAACTGTTTTTT. This codes for CASSVRAEKLFF.

V and J are TRBV6-6 and TRBJ2-1; maybe TRBD2 (5 bases). The CDR3 has 15 residues. Between the trimmed V and J ends, which lost 1 base and 6 bases, there was a span of 13 bases. Germline-derived CDR1 and CDR2 are MNHNY and SVGAGI (reference sequence). The CDR3 loop is CASSYFSGTSNEQFF. In DNA, the CDR3 is TGTGCCAGCAGTTACTTCAGCGGAACGTCCAATGAGCAGTTCTTC.

The rearrangement links TRBV7-8 to TRBJ2-1, with TRBD1 as a possible D gene (7 bases). V lost 4 bases and J lost 8, with 15 bases in between. The CDR3 is 14 amino acids. Germline loops: CDR1 SGHVS, CDR2 FQNEAQ. CDR3 sequence: CASSSQGGGYEQFF. The CDR3 nucleotides read TGTGCCAGCAGCTCCCAGGGGGGTGGCTATGAGCAGTTCTTC.

The V call is TRBV7-3, the J call TRBJ2-1; 10 bases line up with TRBD2. Germline V gene sequence: CDR1 SGHTA, CDR2 FQGTGA. The J segment lost 6 bases and the V segment lost 2 bases, leaving 4 bases of the junction unmatched. The CDR3 covers 15 residues. CDR3 in amino acids: CASSLLAGVGNEQFF. The CDR3 nucleotides are TGTGCCAGCAGCTTACTAGCGGGAGTCGGCAATGAGCAGTTCTTC. The full variable domain, its missing parts supplied by reference TRBV7-3 and TRBJ2-1, is GAGVSQTPSNKVTEKGKYVELRCDPISGHTALYWYRQSLGQGPEFLIYFQGTGAADDSGLPNDRFFAVRPEGSVSTLKIQRTERGDSAVYLCASSLLAGVGNEQFFGPGTRLTVL.

The gene calls are TRBV7-3 and TRBJ2-3, with D perhaps assigned TRBD1 or TRBD2 (5 bases each). This CDR3 is built from 13 residues. Trimming took off 8 bases at V and 2 bases at J, with 11 bases between the two ends. Germline V gene data show CDR1 as SGHTA and CDR2 as FQGTGA. CDR3 protein: CASSRDLTDTQYF. CDR3 bases: TGTGCCAGCTCTCGGGACCTCACAGATACGCAGTATTTT.

The V and J genes are TRBV5-6 and TRBJ2-5; D is unresolved. Trimming shortened V by 0 bases and J by 9 bases, and 12 bases separated the two germline ends. CDR3 length equals 13 residues. Germline V gene data show CDR1 as SGHDT and CDR2 as YYEEEE. In nucleotides, the CDR3 is TGTGCCAGCAGCTTGGCCGAGGTGTGGTCCCAGTACTTC. This sequence encodes CASSLAEVWSQYF. The full variable domain, with the rest looked up from reference TRBV5-6 and TRBJ2-5, is DAGVTQSPTHLIKTRGQQVTLRCSPKSGHDTVSWYQQALGQGPQFIFQYYEEEERQRGNFPDRFSGHQFPNYSSELNVNALLLGDSALYLCASSLAEVWSQYFGPGTRLLVL.

The V call is TRBV4-2, the J call TRBJ2-6; maybe TRBD2 (6 bases). CDR1 is LGHNA, CDR2 YNFKEQ, per germline. V gave up 0 bases and J gave up 2 bases, with 11 bases separating them. This CDR3 is built from 17 residues. The CDR3 coding sequence is TGTGCCAGCAGCCAAGATATTTGGGGGGCTGGGGCCAACGTCCTGACTTTC. Encoded protein: CASSQDIWGAGANVLTF.

The chain couples TRBV9 to TRBJ2-1, with D unclear. The CDR3 is 14 residues long. Germline CDR1 is SGDLS and CDR2 is YYNGEE. V gave up 4 bases and J gave up 6 bases, with 14 bases separating them. CDR3 amino acids: CASSHRAGLNEQFF. The DNA for the CDR3 is TGTGCCAGCAGCCATAGGGCTGGGCTCAATGAGCAGTTCTTC.

The chain couples TRBV4-1 to TRBJ1-2; D is unclear. There are 16 residues in the CDR3. Trimming stripped 0 bases from V and 8 bases from J, with 19 bases between. Germline V CDR1 and CDR2: MGHRA, YSYEKL. DNA of the CDR3: TGCGCCAGCAGCCAAGAGGGATCCGGGTTAGTTGGCGGCTACACCTTC. As protein: CASSQEGSGLVGGYTF.

The chain joins TRBV7-9 to TRBJ2-1; D is undetermined. Germline CDR1 reads SEHNR; CDR2 reads FQNEAQ (reference sequence). Deletions cut 7 bases from V and 0 bases from J, with 10 bases between. This CDR3 is 14 amino acids long. CDR3 in amino acids: CASTKPDSYNEQFF. The CDR3 coding sequence is TGTGCCAGCACTAAACCCGACTCCTACAATGAGCAGTTCTTC.

The chain has TRBV4-1 and TRBJ2-3; D assignment may be TRBD1 or TRBD2 (5 bases each). Trimming stripped 1 base from V and 4 bases from J, with 15 bases between. In germline, CDR1 is MGHRA, CDR2 YSYEKL. The CDR3 covers 16 residues. CDR3 loop: CASSQVSRGAADTQYF. DNA for the CDR3: TGCGCCAGCAGCCAAGTTTCCCGGGGCGCGGCAGATACGCAGTATTTT.

V is TRBV5-4 and J is TRBJ2-2, with TRBD2 matching over 13 bases. Trimming took 4 bases from V and 4 from J; bases not matched to a gene: 10. This CDR3 region has 18 residues. The germline CDR1 and CDR2 sequences are SGHNT and YYREEE (reference sequence). The CDR3 here is CASSLGVGTSGTTGELFF. CDR3 in DNA: TGTGCCAGCAGCCTCGGGGTGGGGACTAGCGGGACCACCGGGGAGCTGTTTTTT. Complete variable domain (other parts from reference TRBV5-4 and TRBJ2-2): ETGVTQSPTHLIKTRGQQVTLRCSSQSGHNTVSWYQQALGQGPQFIFQYYREEENGRGNFPPRFSGLQFPNYSSELNVNALELDDSALYLCASSLGVGTSGTTGELFFGEGSRLTVL.

The chain is built from TRBV6-5 and TRBJ2-7; D gene uncertain. V was cut by 3 bases and J by 0 bases, with 9 bases left in between. The CDR3 spans 14 residues. Germline V lookup: CDR1 MNHEY, CDR2 SVGAGI. CDR3 nucleotides: TGTGCCAGCAGTTATTTCCGTGGCTCCTACGAGCAGTACTTC. Its translation: CASSYFRGSYEQYF.

V gene TRBV7-8 combines with J gene TRBJ2-1, with 8 bases lining up with TRBD2. With V trimmed by 6 bases and J by 4 bases, 8 bases remained unmatched. CDR1 and CDR2 from the germline V gene are SGHVS and FQNEAQ. This CDR3 contains 15 residues. CDR3 region: CASSIGSGSYNEQFF. DNA for the CDR3: TGTGCCAGCAGTATCGGGAGCGGGAGTTACAATGAGCAGTTCTTC. The complete variable domain, with remaining parts taken from reference TRBV7-8 and TRBJ2-1, reads GAGVSQSPRYKVAKRGQDVALRCDPISGHVSLFWYQQALGQGPEFLTYFQNEAQLDKSGLPSDRFFAERPEGSVSTLKIQRTQQEDSAVYLCASSIGSGSYNEQFFGPGTRLTVL.